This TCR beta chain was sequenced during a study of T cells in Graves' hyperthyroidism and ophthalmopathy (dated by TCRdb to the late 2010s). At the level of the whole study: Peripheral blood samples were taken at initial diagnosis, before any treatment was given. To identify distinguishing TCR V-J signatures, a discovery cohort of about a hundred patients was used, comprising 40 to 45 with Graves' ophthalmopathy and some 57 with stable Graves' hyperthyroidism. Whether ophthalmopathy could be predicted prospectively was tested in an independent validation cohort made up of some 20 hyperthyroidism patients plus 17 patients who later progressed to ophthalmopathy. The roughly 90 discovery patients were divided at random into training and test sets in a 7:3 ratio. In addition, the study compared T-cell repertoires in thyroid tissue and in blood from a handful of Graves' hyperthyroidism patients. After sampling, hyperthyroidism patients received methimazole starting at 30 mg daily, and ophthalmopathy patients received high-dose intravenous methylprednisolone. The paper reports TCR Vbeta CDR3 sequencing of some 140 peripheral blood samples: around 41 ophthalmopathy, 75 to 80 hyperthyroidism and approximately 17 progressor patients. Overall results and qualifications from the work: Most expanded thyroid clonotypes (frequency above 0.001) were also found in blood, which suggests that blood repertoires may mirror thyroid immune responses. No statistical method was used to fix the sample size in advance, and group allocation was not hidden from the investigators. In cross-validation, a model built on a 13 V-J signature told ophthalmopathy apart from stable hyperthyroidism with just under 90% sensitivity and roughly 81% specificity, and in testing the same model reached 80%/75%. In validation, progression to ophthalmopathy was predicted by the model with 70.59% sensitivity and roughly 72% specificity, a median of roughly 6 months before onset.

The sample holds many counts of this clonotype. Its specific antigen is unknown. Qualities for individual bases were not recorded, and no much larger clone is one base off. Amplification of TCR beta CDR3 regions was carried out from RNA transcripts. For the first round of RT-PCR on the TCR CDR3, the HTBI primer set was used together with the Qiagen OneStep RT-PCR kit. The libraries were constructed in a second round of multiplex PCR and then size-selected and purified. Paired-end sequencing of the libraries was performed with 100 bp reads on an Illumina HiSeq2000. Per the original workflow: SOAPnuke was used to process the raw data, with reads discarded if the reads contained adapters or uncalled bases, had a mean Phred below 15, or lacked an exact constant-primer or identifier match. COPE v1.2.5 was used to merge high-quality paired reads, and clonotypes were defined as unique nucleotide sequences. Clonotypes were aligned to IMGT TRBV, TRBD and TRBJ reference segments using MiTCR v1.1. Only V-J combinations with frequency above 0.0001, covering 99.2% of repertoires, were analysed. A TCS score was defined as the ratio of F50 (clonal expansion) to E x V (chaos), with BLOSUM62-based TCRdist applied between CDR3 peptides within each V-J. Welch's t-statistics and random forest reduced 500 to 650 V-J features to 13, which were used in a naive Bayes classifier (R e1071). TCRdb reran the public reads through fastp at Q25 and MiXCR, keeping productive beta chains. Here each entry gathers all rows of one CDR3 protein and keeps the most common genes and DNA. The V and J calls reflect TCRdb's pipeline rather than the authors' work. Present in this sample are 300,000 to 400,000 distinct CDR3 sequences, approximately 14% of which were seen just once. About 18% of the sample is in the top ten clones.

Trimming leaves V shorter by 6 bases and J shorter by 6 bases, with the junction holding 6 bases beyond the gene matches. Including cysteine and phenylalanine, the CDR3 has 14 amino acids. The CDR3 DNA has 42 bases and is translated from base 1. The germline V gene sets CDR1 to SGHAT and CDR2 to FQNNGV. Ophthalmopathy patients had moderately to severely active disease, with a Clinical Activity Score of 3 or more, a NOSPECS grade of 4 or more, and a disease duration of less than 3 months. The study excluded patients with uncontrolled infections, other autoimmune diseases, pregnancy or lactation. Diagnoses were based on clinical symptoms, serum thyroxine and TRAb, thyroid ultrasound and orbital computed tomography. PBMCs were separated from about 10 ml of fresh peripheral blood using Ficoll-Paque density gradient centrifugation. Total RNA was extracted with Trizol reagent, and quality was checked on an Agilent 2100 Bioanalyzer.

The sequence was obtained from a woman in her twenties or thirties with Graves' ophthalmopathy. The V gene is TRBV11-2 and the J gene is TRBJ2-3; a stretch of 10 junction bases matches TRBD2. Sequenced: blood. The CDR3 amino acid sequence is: CASSSGGFLDTQYF. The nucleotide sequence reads TGTGCCAGCAGTAGCGGGGGGTTCTTGGATACGCAGTATTTT.